What follows describes a single T cell receptor beta chain. Assay used: immunoSEQ multiplex PCR; TCRdb lists only in-frame clones, some missing. There are some 13,000 clones in the sample; just under 95% occur only once, and about 2% lies in the top ten. Trimming left V 0 bases short and J 3 bases short, with 8 bases between. This CDR3 spans 14 amino acids. CDR1 is MNHNY and CDR2 is SVGAGI in the germline V gene (reference sequence). These data come from a study of T cells and Merkel cell carcinoma outcomes. The sequencing input was tumor tissue from Merkel cell carcinoma. V and J are TRBV6-6 and TRBJ1-1; no clear D. This clonotype was sampled from a human donor with Merkel cell carcinoma. In DNA, the CDR3 is TGTGCCAGCAGTTACTCATCAGGAGACACTGAAGCTTTCTTT. Protein product: CASSYSSGDTEAFF.